This passage covers 10 T cell receptor beta chains from one sample sequenced in a study of cytomegalovirus exposure and HLA in healthy donors. PCR used 60 Vbeta primers and 13 Jbeta primers. Libraries were prepared by immunoSEQ multiplex PCR; TCRdb keeps only in-frame clonotypes and omits some of them. Among a few hundred thousand clones, around 80% were seen once, and the ten largest hold under 8%. The specimen was PBMCs. These receptors were collected from a woman aged 55-69 years in good health and CMV-seropositive.

This sequence joins TRBV18 and TRBJ1-2; D remains ambiguous. The ends were cut back, 6 bases at V and 2 bases at J, with 10 bases in the middle. This CDR3 has 13 amino acids. Germline V gene lookup returns CDR1 KGHSH and CDR2 LQKENI. As DNA, the CDR3 is TGTGCCAGCTCCCCGACCAGGAACTATGGCTACACCTTC. As protein: CASSPTRNYGYTF. The variable domain in full, with the rest retrieved from reference TRBV18 and TRBJ1-2, is NAGVMQNPRHLVRRRGQEARLRCSPMKGHSHVYWYRQLPEEGLKFMVYLQKENIIDESGMPKERFSAEFPKEGPSILRIQQVVRGDSAAYFCASSPTRNYGYTFGSGTRLTVV.

The chain carries TRBV9 and TRBJ2-7; 7 bases match TRBD1. Germline CDR1 reads SGDLS; CDR2 reads YYNGEE. V dropped 2 bases and J dropped 6; count of bases not matched to a gene: 8. This CDR3 comprises 14 residues. CDR3 in amino acids: CASSVGLGGGEQYF. CDR3 nucleotide sequence: TGTGCCAGCAGCGTGGGGCTAGGGGGCGGCGAGCAGTACTTC.

The chain carries TRBV15 and TRBJ1-5, with TRBD1 matching over 7 bases. The V gene's germline CDR1 is LNHNV and CDR2 YYDKDF (reference sequence). The CDR3 spans 16 residues. With V trimmed by 1 base and J by 3 bases, 6 bases remained unmatched. CDR3 loop: CATSRGPGQSNQPQHF. CDR3 DNA sequence: TGTGCCACCAGCAGAGGGCCGGGACAGTCCAATCAGCCCCAGCATTTT.

This chain connects TRBV18 to TRBJ1-4, with TRBD1 matching over 9 bases. This CDR3 has 15 amino acids. Germline trimming cut 6 bases from V and 6 bases from J; bases unmatched to any gene: 8. Looked up from germline, CDR1 is KGHSH and CDR2 is LQKENI. The CDR3 DNA is TGTGCCAGCTCGCCCGCCGGACAGGGGTATGAAAAACTGTTTTTT. This encodes CASSPAGQGYEKLFF.

The chain is built from TRBV6-1 and TRBJ2-3, with D hard to call. Germline V gene sequence: CDR1 MNHNS, CDR2 SASEGT. This CDR3 spans 13 amino acids. Trimming stripped 2 bases from V and 4 bases from J, with 7 bases between. In DNA form, the CDR3 reads TGTGCCAGCAGTGAACGCGGTTCAGATACGCAGTATTTT. This gives the protein CASSERGSDTQYF.

The V call is TRBV13, the J call TRBJ2-1; maybe TRBD2 (7 bases). This CDR3 has 17 residues. Germline V gene data show CDR1 as PRHDT and CDR2 as FYEKMQ (reference sequence). V was cut by 5 bases and J by 2 bases, with 19 bases left in between. The CDR3: CASSLTGGGWAYNEQFF. The CDR3 DNA follows: TGTGCCAGCAGCCTTACGGGGGGCGGGTGGGCCTACAATGAGCAGTTCTTC.

The V call is TRBV7-3, the J call TRBJ2-3; no clear D gene. V lost 2 bases and J 7 bases, leaving 16 bases between the germline ends. In germline, CDR1 is SGHTA, CDR2 FQGTGA. The CDR3 consists of 15 residues. CDR3 amino acids: CASSLDAAAQNTQYF. DNA of the CDR3: TGTGCCAGCAGCTTAGATGCGGCGGCCCAGAATACGCAGTATTTT.

The chain recombines TRBV5-1 with TRBJ2-2; D is unclear. Germline values: CDR1 SGHRS, CDR2 YFSETQ. The V gene lost 3 bases and the J gene lost 5 bases, with 8 bases spanning the gap. CDR3 length: 13 amino acids. CDR3 bases: TGCGCCAGCAGCTCGATCCAGACCGGGGAGCTGTTTTTT. Translating it yields CASSSIQTGELFF.

The rearrangement uses TRBV28 and TRBJ2-3; 10 bases map to TRBD1. CDR3 length: 16 amino acids. Trimming removed 1 base from V and 3 bases from J; junction bases left unmatched: 4. From germline, CDR1 is MDHEN and CDR2 SYDVKM. The CDR3 region is CASSLSGQGKTDTQYF. The CDR3 bases are TGTGCCAGCAGTTTATCGGGACAGGGGAAAACAGATACGCAGTATTTT.

The rearrangement joins TRBV29-1 to TRBJ2-1; 9 nucleotides line up with TRBD2. The germline CDR1 and CDR2 sequences are SQVTM and ANQGSEA. This CDR3 is 14 amino acids long. Trimming took 4 bases from V and 6 from J; bases not matched to a gene: 7. CDR3 loop: CSVVSREGGNEQFF. The DNA for the CDR3 is TGCAGCGTTGTTTCGCGGGAGGGCGGCAATGAGCAGTTCTTC.